The 19 T cell receptor beta chains below come from one sample, sequenced in a study of OX40 agonist ivuxolimab in advanced cancers. The library relied on the immunoSEQ multiplex PCR assay. As stored in TCRdb, this immuneACCESS dataset retains in-frame rearrangements with V and J assigned. A fraction of the clones does not appear; measured against another copy, unresolved V genes explain less than half of the discrepancy, and the remainder lacks a known reason. Within this sample are 65,000 to 95,000 clones, with around 87% of them counted one time only. The ten largest clonotypes hold 6.2% of the sample. Sequencing used CD4+ or CD8+ T cells sorted from blood, obtained in a trial of the OX40 agonist ivuxolimab. The receptors come from an adult with an advanced solid tumor such as melanoma, head and neck, liver or kidney cancer.

The V call is TRBV7-3, the J call TRBJ1-1; D possibly corresponds to TRBD1 (5 bases). The CDR3 is made up of 15 amino acids. The germline gives CDR1 SGHTA, CDR2 FQGTGA. V lost 3 bases to trimming and J lost 4 bases, with 15 bases between them. The CDR3 DNA follows: TGTGCCAGCAGCTTCACGATGCTACAGGTCACTGAAGCTTTCTTT. Encoded protein: CASSFTMLQVTEAFF.

This clone was observed a single time. The genes are TRBV25-1 and TRBJ1-4; D is undetermined. This CDR3 has 11 residues. Trimming took 2 bases from V and 14 from J, leaving 9 bases between them. The germline V gene has CDR1 MGHDK and CDR2 SYGVNS. CDR3 loop: CASSEGVRLFF. The CDR3 DNA sequence: TGTGCCAGCAGTGAAGGGGTTAGGCTGTTTTTT.

J is TRBJ1-5 and V is TRBV6-1; D unresolved. From germline, CDR1 is MNHNS and CDR2 SASEGT. The germline V and J ends were trimmed by 6 bases and 0 bases, with 6 bases remaining between them. The CDR3 totals 13 residues. CDR3 region: CASRVSSNQPQHF. Written as DNA, the CDR3 is TGTGCCAGCAGGGTCAGTAGCAATCAGCCCCAGCATTTT.

The genes are TRBV10-3 and TRBJ1-2; perhaps TRBD1 as D (6 bases). Germline V gives CDR1 ENHRY, CDR2 SYGVKD. This CDR3 contains 16 residues. V was shortened by 0 bases and J by 5 bases, with 16 bases between the two germline ends. In DNA form, the CDR3 reads TGTGCCATCAGTGAGTCGAATCCGGGGGCGGAGTATGGCTACACCTTC. As protein: CAISESNPGAEYGYTF.

The DNA for the CDR3 is TGTGCCAGTAGTATCAAAGGGTTAGAGACCCAGTACTTC. This sequence encodes CASSIKGLETQYF. The rearrangement joins TRBV19 to TRBJ2-5, with unresolved D. Deletions cut 3 bases from V and 4 bases from J, with 9 bases between. CDR1 and CDR2 from the germline V gene are LNHDA and SQIVND (reference sequence). This CDR3 region has 13 residues.

The J gene is TRBJ1-1, the V gene TRBV2; D perhaps matches TRBD1 (5 bases). Germline values: CDR1 SNHLY, CDR2 FYNNEI. CDR3 length equals 14 residues. With 6 bases removed from V and 3 bases from J, the gap between germline ends came to 14 bases. The CDR3 spells CASSGGRGDTEAFF. Here the CDR3 DNA reads TGTGCCAGCAGCGGAGGGAGAGGGGACACTGAAGCTTTCTTT.

The chain employs TRBV7-9 and TRBJ2-1; 7 positions agree with TRBD2. The junction had 8 bases not matched to a gene; V was cut back by 5 bases and J by 7 bases. Germline values: CDR1 SEHNR, CDR2 FQNEAQ (reference sequence). The CDR3 contains 14 residues. The DNA of the CDR3 is TGTGCCAGCAGCGCCGGGACTATGGCAAATGAGCAGTTCTTC. This sequence encodes CASSAGTMANEQFF.

The gene calls are TRBV7-3 and TRBJ2-1; D may correspond to TRBD1 or TRBD2 (5 bases each). From germline, CDR1 is SGHTA and CDR2 FQGTGA. This CDR3 is built from 14 residues. The V end was cut by 5 bases, the J end by 8 bases, with 16 bases between. CDR3 coding DNA: TGTGCCAGCAGCCCTGGGAGCTGGGGCGATGAGCAGTTCTTC. It is translated as CASSPGSWGDEQFF.

The chain is built from TRBV4-1 and TRBJ1-1, with TRBD1 as a possible D gene (5 bases). The germline V gene encodes CDR1 MGHRA and CDR2 YSYEKL. The V end was cut by 6 bases, the J end by 0 bases, with 14 bases between. The CDR3 contains 15 residues. The DNA for the CDR3 is TGCGCCAGCAGTCGAGAGGGGCCCCTGAACACTGAAGCTTTCTTT. It codes for CASSREGPLNTEAFF.

For the CDR3, the DNA is TGTGCCATCAGTGGACGATCCGGAAACACTGAAGCTTTCTTT. This codes for CAISGRSGNTEAFF. The V call is TRBV10-3, the J call TRBJ1-1, with D unresolved. Trimming shortened V by 4 bases and J by 2 bases, and 11 bases separated the two germline ends. This CDR3 spans 14 amino acids. Germline CDR1 reads ENHRY; CDR2 reads SYGVKD.

The genes are TRBV7-3 and TRBJ2-1; 7 bases agree with TRBD2. Germline lookup yields CDR1 SGHTA and CDR2 FQGTGA. V dropped 2 bases and J dropped 10; count of bases not matched to a gene: 11. The CDR3 runs 15 residues. For the CDR3, the DNA is TGTGCCAGCAGCTTATCGCGGGAGTTATCAGCCGAGCAGTTCTTC. The encoded protein is CASSLSRELSAEQFF.

This chain uses TRBV11-1 with TRBJ2-5; 10 bases align to TRBD1. Trimming took 4 bases from V and 5 from J; bases not matched to a gene: 7. Germline V lookup: CDR1 SGHAT, CDR2 FQDESV (reference sequence). CDR3 length: 15 residues. The CDR3 DNA reads as TGTGCCAGCAGCTCCGACAGGGGGCGCTGGGAGACCCAGTACTTC. Translation: CASSSDRGRWETQYF.

The rearrangement joins TRBV19 to TRBJ1-4; D remains ambiguous. Between the trimmed V and J ends, which lost 6 bases and 8 bases, there was a span of 22 bases. Looked up from germline, CDR1 is LNHDA and CDR2 is SQIVND (reference sequence). The CDR3 sequence is 16 residues long. The CDR3 nucleotides are TGTGCCAGTAGCCCCCGCGGACGGACTATGAGGGAAAAACTGTTTTTT. Translating it yields CASSPRGRTMREKLFF.

This clone was detected once. The V call is TRBV5-1, the J call TRBJ1-1; D is ambiguous. The CDR3 is made up of 15 amino acids. The V gene lost 1 base and the J gene lost 0 bases, with 10 bases spanning the gap. Germline V gives CDR1 SGHRS, CDR2 YFSETQ. CDR3 loop: CASSLSVAVNTEAFF. Here the CDR3 DNA reads TGCGCCAGCAGCTTGTCTGTGGCGGTGAACACTGAAGCTTTCTTT.

This chain connects TRBV18 to TRBJ1-1, with TRBD1 matching over 9 bases. The CDR3 spans 19 residues. Germline V gene lookup returns CDR1 KGHSH and CDR2 LQKENI. After removal of 4 bases from V and 3 bases from J, the junction contained 18 bases not matched to a gene. The CDR3 sequence: CASSQLPVPGQGLDTEAFF. The CDR3 DNA reads TGTGCCAGCTCACAACTCCCTGTCCCGGGACAGGGTTTAGACACTGAAGCTTTCTTT.

The chain links TRBV5-8 to TRBJ1-4; 8 bases are shared with TRBD1. CDR3 size: 15 residues. J gave up 3 bases and V 5 bases, and 6 bases lay outside the gene matches. CDR1 is SGHTS, CDR2 YDEGEE, per germline. CDR3 region: CASSQYRGANEKLFF. The CDR3 coding sequence is TGTGCCAGCAGTCAGTACAGGGGGGCTAATGAAAAACTGTTTTTT.

The chain links TRBV6-1 to TRBJ2-5; D not certain. V lost 6 bases to trimming and J lost 1 base, with 12 bases between them. The CDR3 sequence is 14 residues long. Germline loops: CDR1 MNHNS, CDR2 SASEGT. The CDR3 DNA follows: TGTGCCAGCAGCGACCCTCCGCTCCAAGAGACCCAGTACTTC. Encoded protein: CASSDPPLQETQYF.

The chain recombines TRBV9 with TRBJ1-6; 7 nucleotides match TRBD1. V lost 0 bases and J lost 10; bases outside the gene matches: 10. The CDR3 covers 16 residues. Germline V lookup: CDR1 SGDLS, CDR2 YYNGEE. The DNA for the CDR3 is TGTGCCAGCAGCGTAGTGGCAGGGGGACATGGGTCACCCCTCCACTTT. Amino acids: CASSVVAGGHGSPLHF.

In nucleotides, the CDR3 is TGTGCCAGCAGCGTCACAGGGAAGAGAGATTCACCCCTCCACTTT. The encoded protein is CASSVTGKRDSPLHF. The rearrangement uses TRBV5-5 and TRBJ1-6; perhaps TRBD1 as D (6 bases). The CDR3 is 15 amino acids. The ends were cut back, 4 bases at V and 8 bases at J, with 16 bases in the middle. Germline values: CDR1 SGHKS, CDR2 YYEKEE (reference sequence).